The 30 T cell receptor beta chains in this list originate from one sample, sequenced in a study of blood T cell repertoires in COVID-19. Produced via immunoSEQ multiplex PCR; TCRdb's table is partial and in-frame only. The sample includes 130,000 to 150,000 clones, around 87% seen only once; the top ten take around 6.5%. The sequenced material came from peripheral blood. All receptors derive from a man at least 80 years old with acute or convalescent COVID-19.

This clone was counted between two and nine times. This chain uses TRBV5-5 with TRBJ1-5; D is perhaps TRBD1 (5 bases). V was pared by 0 bases and J by 2 bases, with 9 bases between. Germline V gene sequence: CDR1 SGHKS, CDR2 YYEKEE (reference sequence). CDR3 length: 15 amino acids. CDR3 loop: CASSLAIGGNQPQHF. DNA for the CDR3: TGTGCCAGCAGCTTGGCCATAGGGGGCAATCAGCCCCAGCATTTT.

In the case of this clone: Mismatch with germline at one junction end may stem from a read error. This chain uses TRBV24-1 with TRBJ1-1; TRBD1 matches 10 bases. This CDR3 comprises 15 residues. Germline CDR1 reads KGHDR; CDR2 reads SFDVKD. CDR3 region: CAISAGQGVNTEAFF. The CDR3 DNA reads as TGTGCCATCAGTGCAGGACAGGGGGTGAACACTGAAGCTTTCTTT.

This clone has only one observation. V and J are TRBV5-4 and TRBJ1-1, with D perhaps TRBD1 (6 bases). Trimming left V 2 bases short and J 4 bases short, with 6 bases between. The CDR3 has 12 amino acids. Germline CDR1 is SGHNT and CDR2 is YYREEE (reference sequence). The chain's CDR3 is CASSFRGTEAFF. The CDR3 coding sequence is TGTGCCAGCAGCTTCAGGGGCACTGAAGCTTTCTTT.

This chain connects TRBV30 to TRBJ1-2; 8 positions match TRBD1. J gave up 3 bases and V 4 bases, and 10 bases lay outside the gene matches. CDR1 is GTSNPN, CDR2 SVGIG, per germline (reference sequence). This CDR3 has 15 residues. In DNA form, the CDR3 reads TGTGCCTGGAAGGGAGGCGACAGGGGTCACTATGGCTACACCTTC. Protein product: CAWKGGDRGHYGYTF. Looking up the rest from reference TRBV30 and TRBJ1-2 gives the full variable domain: SQTIHQWPATLVQPVGSPLSLECTVEGTSNPNLYWYRQAAGRGLQLLFYSVGIGQISSEVPQNLSASRPQDRQFILSSKKLLLSDSGFYLCAWKGGDRGHYGYTFGSGTRLTVV.

This chain links TRBV10-2 with TRBJ2-2; TRBD1 aligns across 7 bases. V trimming: 7 bases; J trimming: 1 base; junction bases outside the gene matches: 3. This CDR3 has 14 residues. Germline V gene sequence: CDR1 WSHSY, CDR2 SAAADI. In nucleotides, the CDR3 is TGCGCCAGCAAAGGGACAGAGAACACCGGGGAGCTGTTTTTT. This encodes CASKGTENTGELFF.

The J gene is TRBJ2-5, the V gene TRBV5-1; 9 nucleotides match TRBD2. The germline gives CDR1 SGHRS, CDR2 YFSETQ. The CDR3 consists of 16 residues. The V segment lost 0 bases and the J segment 2 bases; nucleotides outside the gene matches: 5. The CDR3 protein is CASSLAVAGGQETQYF. The DNA of the CDR3 is TGCGCCAGCAGCTTGGCGGTGGCGGGGGGGCAAGAGACCCAGTACTTC.

The V call is TRBV5-5, the J call TRBJ1-4; no definite D call. Trimming left V 5 bases short and J 6 bases short, with 11 bases between. This CDR3 contains 13 residues. Germline V gene data show CDR1 as SGHKS and CDR2 as YYEKEE (reference sequence). The CDR3 reads CASSPSTDEKLFF. CDR3 sequence (DNA): TGTGCCAGCAGTCCGAGCACAGATGAAAAACTGTTTTTT.

The CDR3 DNA sequence: TGTGCCAGCAGCCTAGGGACTTCCTACAATGAGCAGTTCTTC. This gives the protein CASSLGTSYNEQFF. The chain combines TRBV5-6 with TRBJ2-1; possibly TRBD2 for D (6 bases). Germline V gene sequence: CDR1 SGHDT, CDR2 YYEEEE. This CDR3 region has 14 residues. The ends were cut back, 4 bases at V and 1 base at J, with 9 bases in the middle.

The CDR3 nucleotides read TGTGCCAGCAGTTTAAACAGGGACTATGGCTACACCTTC. Its translation is CASSLNRDYGYTF. The V gene is TRBV28, the J gene TRBJ1-2, with D possibly being TRBD1 (6 bases). The CDR3 spans 13 residues. CDR1 is MDHEN and CDR2 is SYDVKM in the germline V gene. Trimming took 2 bases from V and 3 from J, leaving 7 bases between them.

The chain is built from TRBV2 and TRBJ1-2, with D unresolved. V lost 0 bases and J lost 7, with 6 bases in between. CDR3 length: 12 residues. Germline V lookup: CDR1 SNHLY, CDR2 FYNNEI. The DNA for the CDR3 is TGTGCCAGCAGTGAAGCCGGGGTTGGCTACACCTTC. This sequence encodes CASSEAGVGYTF.

The V and J genes are TRBV9 and TRBJ2-1; 10 bases match TRBD1. Trimming cost V 5 bases and J 10 bases; bases outside gene matches: 18. This CDR3 is 17 amino acids long. Germline V lookup: CDR1 SGDLS, CDR2 YYNGEE. The DNA for the CDR3 is TGTGCCAGCAGTCCCTATCTGACCGGGACAGGGGTTTGGGAGCAGTTCTTC. Its protein is CASSPYLTGTGVWEQFF. The complete variable domain, with remaining parts taken from reference TRBV9 and TRBJ2-1, reads DSGVTQTPKHLITATGQRVTLRCSPRSGDLSVYWYQQSLDQGLQFLIQYYNGEERAKGNILERFSAQQFPDLHSELNLSSLELGDSALYFCASSPYLTGTGVWEQFFGPGTRLTVL.

This chain connects TRBV7-8 to TRBJ2-5; 14 positions match TRBD2. Per the germline V gene, CDR1 is SGHVS and CDR2 is FQNEAQ. V gave up 5 bases and J gave up 5 bases; unmatched junction bases: 7. The CDR3 is 16 amino acids. The CDR3 sequence is CASSVGLAGEGETQYF. CDR3 nucleotides: TGTGCCAGCAGCGTGGGACTAGCGGGAGAAGGGGAGACCCAGTACTTC. The full variable domain, completed using reference TRBV7-8 and TRBJ2-5, is GAGVSQSPRYKVAKRGQDVALRCDPISGHVSLFWYQQALGQGPEFLTYFQNEAQLDKSGLPSDRFFAERPEGSVSTLKIQRTQQEDSAVYLCASSVGLAGEGETQYFGPGTRLLVL.

This clone was seen more than once but under ten times. The chain uses TRBV29-1 and TRBJ1-5, with 8 bases aligning to TRBD1. The CDR3 is made up of 13 amino acids. In germline, CDR1 is SQVTM, CDR2 ANQGSEA. J gave up 3 bases and V 7 bases, and 5 bases lay outside the gene matches. CDR3 nucleotides: TGCAGCGCCGTACAGGGGGTCAATCAGCCCCAGCATTTT. Protein sequence: CSAVQGVNQPQHF.

This chain uses TRBV12-5 with TRBJ2-5, with 11 positions matching TRBD2. J gave up 7 bases and V 6 bases, and 4 bases lay outside the gene matches. The CDR3 length is 13 residues. Germline V gene lookup returns CDR1 LGHNT and CDR2 FRNRAP. The CDR3, as DNA: TGTGCTAGTGGCATCACTAGCGGGGGGACCCAGTACTTC. Translation gives CASGITSGGTQYF.

The V call is TRBV23-1, the J call TRBJ1-5; TRBD1 matches 9 bases. TRBV23-1 is marked as an open reading frame, function uncertain. The CDR3 is made up of 15 amino acids. J lost 8 bases, V lost 3 bases, and 8 bases had no gene match. The CDR3 region has the DNA TGCGCCAGCAGTCACTCAAAGGACAGGGGAAAGCCCCAGCATTTT. Protein sequence: CASSHSKDRGKPQHF.

The sample holds one count of this clone. This chain joins TRBV7-9 and TRBJ2-1, with D possibly TRBD2 on 6 matching bases. CDR3 length: 15 residues. The germline gives CDR1 SEHNR, CDR2 FQNEAQ (reference sequence). The V end was cut by 3 bases, the J end by 6 bases, with 15 bases between. Here the CDR3 reads CASSFGAVGGNEQFF. The CDR3 DNA reads as TGTGCCAGCAGCTTCGGCGCTGTGGGGGGCAATGAGCAGTTCTTC.

The chain couples TRBV4-2 to TRBJ1-5, with a weak D call TRBD1 (6 bases). The germline gives CDR1 LGHNA, CDR2 YNFKEQ. The CDR3 runs to 14 residues. V was shortened by 1 base and J by 2 bases, with 6 bases between the two germline ends. The CDR3 DNA is TGTGCCAGCAGCCAAGGGACAGGCAATCAGCCCCAGCATTTT. It codes for CASSQGTGNQPQHF.

The rearrangement joins TRBV20-1 to TRBJ2-3, with 8 bases that match TRBD1. The junction had 3 bases not matched to a gene; V was cut back by 3 bases and J by 4 bases. The CDR3 has 13 amino acids. Germline CDR1 is DFQATT and CDR2 is SNEGSKA (reference sequence). The CDR3 protein is CSASQGAPDTQYF. In DNA, the CDR3 is TGCAGTGCTAGTCAGGGGGCCCCAGATACGCAGTATTTT.

J is TRBJ2-5 and V is TRBV7-2; no firm D call. The CDR3 is made up of 13 amino acids. V dropped 3 bases and J dropped 2 bases, with 7 bases sitting between them. From germline, CDR1 is SGHTA and CDR2 FQGNSA. CDR3 DNA: TGTGCCAGCAGCTTCAGGCGACAAGAGACCCAGTACTTC. This sequence encodes CASSFRRQETQYF.

The CDR3 loop reads CSVASTSGANVLTF. CDR3 in DNA: TGCAGCGTTGCGAGCACCTCTGGGGCCAACGTCCTGACTTTC. The chain combines TRBV29-1 with TRBJ2-6; D remains unclear. CDR3 size: 14 residues. The germline V and J ends were trimmed by 4 bases and 0 bases, with 7 bases remaining between them. CDR1 is SQVTM, CDR2 ANQGSEA, per germline.

The CDR3, as DNA: TGTGCCAGCAGCGCCCGGGACAGGGCTAACTATGGCTACACCTTC. Its protein is CASSARDRANYGYTF. The chain has TRBV7-8 and TRBJ1-2; 9 bases align to TRBD1. The CDR3 has 15 amino acids. The V gene end was trimmed by 5 bases and the J gene end by 0 bases; junction bases not matched to a gene: 4. Germline values: CDR1 SGHVS, CDR2 FQNEAQ.

The gene calls are TRBV10-2 and TRBJ1-1; D remains unclear. This CDR3 comprises 13 residues. V was shortened by 4 bases and J by 3 bases, with 9 bases between the two germline ends. Germline V gene data show CDR1 as WSHSY and CDR2 as SAAADI. Here the CDR3 reads CASSGDFYTEAFF. CDR3 coding DNA: TGCGCCAGCAGTGGTGACTTTTACACTGAAGCTTTCTTT.

The rearrangement joins TRBV12-3 or TRBV12-4 to TRBJ1-2; 8 bases match TRBD1. The CDR3 contains 13 residues. V lost 5 bases to trimming and J lost 7 bases; unmatched junction nucleotides: 6. The CDR3 DNA reads TGTGCCAGCAGTATGGGACAGGTAACTGGCTACACCTTC. It yields the protein CASSMGQVTGYTF.

The rearrangement uses TRBV4-1 and TRBJ2-4; 8 positions match TRBD2. The CDR3 has 18 residues. Germline assignment: CDR1 MGHRA and CDR2 YSYEKL. Trimming removed 1 base from V and 1 base from J; junction bases left unmatched: 9. The DNA of the CDR3 is TGCGCCAGCAGCCAAGTCGGGGGGGCCGGGGCGGCCAAAAACATTCAGTACTTC. This translates into CASSQVGGAGAAKNIQYF.

The chain links TRBV28 to TRBJ1-2; weak D call: TRBD1 (5 bases). This CDR3 is 14 amino acids long. Germline assignment: CDR1 MDHEN and CDR2 SYDVKM. Trimming removed 6 bases from V and 1 base from J, with 12 bases in between. The CDR3 reads CASSPPTVNYGYTF. CDR3 DNA: TGTGCCAGCAGCCCCCCGACAGTTAACTATGGCTACACCTTC.

The rearrangement uses TRBV6-6 and TRBJ1-1; the D gene is possibly TRBD1 (6 bases). Germline assignment: CDR1 MNHNY and CDR2 SVGAGI (reference sequence). CDR3 length equals 14 residues. Deletions cut 5 bases from V and 7 bases from J, with 17 bases between. CDR3 coding DNA: TGTGCCAGCAGTACGGACCAGGGGCCCGGTGAAGCTTTCTTT. Encoded protein: CASSTDQGPGEAFF.

The genes are TRBV5-1 and TRBJ2-5, with 13 positions matching TRBD2. Per the germline V gene, CDR1 is SGHRS and CDR2 is YFSETQ. After removal of 3 bases from V and 5 bases from J, the junction contained 7 bases not matched to a gene. The length of the CDR3 is 16 residues. The CDR3, as DNA: TGCGCCAGCAGCTGGGGACTAGCGGGGAGAAGGGAGACCCAGTACTTC. Encoded protein: CASSWGLAGRRETQYF. The complete variable domain, with remaining parts taken from reference TRBV5-1 and TRBJ2-5, reads KAGVTQTPRYLIKTRGQQVTLSCSPISGHRSVSWYQQTPGQGLQFLFEYFSETQRNKGNFPGRFSGRQFSNSRSEMNVSTLELGDSALYLCASSWGLAGRRETQYFGPGTRLLVL.

The chain links TRBV28 to TRBJ1-2; 8 bases match TRBD1. This CDR3 is 16 amino acids long. Germline V gene lookup returns CDR1 MDHEN and CDR2 SYDVKM. V gave up 4 bases and J gave up 1 base; unmatched junction bases: 8. The CDR3 region is CASSSPPGGLNYGYTF. DNA of the CDR3: TGTGCCAGCAGTTCCCCTCCAGGGGGCCTTAACTATGGCTACACCTTC.

The V gene is TRBV7-8, the J gene TRBJ1-2; perhaps TRBD1 as D (5 bases). V lost 3 bases to trimming and J lost 6 bases, with 11 bases between them. The CDR3 sequence is 13 residues long. Germline V gives CDR1 SGHVS, CDR2 FQNEAQ. The chain's CDR3 is CASSFSGTDGYTF. The CDR3, as DNA: TGTGCCAGCAGCTTTTCCGGGACTGATGGCTACACCTTC.

The chain is built from TRBV3-1 (or the pseudogene TRBV3-2) and TRBJ2-5, with 14 bases fitting TRBD2. Germline V CDR1 and CDR2: LGHDT, YNNKEL (reference sequence). The CDR3 consists of 18 residues. V lost 0 bases and J lost 3; bases outside the gene matches: 6. CDR3 coding DNA: TGTGCCAGCAGCCAAGACGGTCGACTAGCGGGAGGGGAAGAGACCCAGTACTTC. This sequence encodes CASSQDGRLAGGEETQYF.